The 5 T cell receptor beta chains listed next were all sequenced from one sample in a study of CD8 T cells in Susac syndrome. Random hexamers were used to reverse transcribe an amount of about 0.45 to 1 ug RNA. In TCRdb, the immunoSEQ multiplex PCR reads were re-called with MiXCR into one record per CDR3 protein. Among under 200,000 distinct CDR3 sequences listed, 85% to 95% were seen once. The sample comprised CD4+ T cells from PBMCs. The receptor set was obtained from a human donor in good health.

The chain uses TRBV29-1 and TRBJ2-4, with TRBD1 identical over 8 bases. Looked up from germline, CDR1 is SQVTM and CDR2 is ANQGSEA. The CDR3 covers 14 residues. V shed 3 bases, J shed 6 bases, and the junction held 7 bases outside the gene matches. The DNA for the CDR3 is TGCAGCGTTGAGAAGACAGGGGTAGGAAACATTCAGTACTTC. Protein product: CSVEKTGVGNIQYF.

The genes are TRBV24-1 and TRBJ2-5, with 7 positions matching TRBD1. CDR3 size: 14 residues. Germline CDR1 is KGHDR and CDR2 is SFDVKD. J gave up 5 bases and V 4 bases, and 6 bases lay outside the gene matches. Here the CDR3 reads CATSEKTGWETQYF. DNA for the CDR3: TGTGCCACCAGTGAGAAGACAGGGTGGGAGACCCAGTACTTC.

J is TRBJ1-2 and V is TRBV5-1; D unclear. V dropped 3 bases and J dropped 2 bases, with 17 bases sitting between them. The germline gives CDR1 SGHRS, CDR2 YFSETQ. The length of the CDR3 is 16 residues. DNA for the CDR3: TGCGCCAGCAGCTCAGGACTACCAATTTCAAACTATGGCTACACCTTC. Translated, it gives CASSSGLPISNYGYTF.

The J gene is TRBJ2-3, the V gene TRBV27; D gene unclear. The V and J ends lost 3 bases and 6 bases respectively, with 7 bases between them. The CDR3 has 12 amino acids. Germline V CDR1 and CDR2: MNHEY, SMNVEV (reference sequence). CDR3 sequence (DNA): TGTGCCAGCAGTTTCAGCTTGGATACGCAGTATTTT. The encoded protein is CASSFSLDTQYF.

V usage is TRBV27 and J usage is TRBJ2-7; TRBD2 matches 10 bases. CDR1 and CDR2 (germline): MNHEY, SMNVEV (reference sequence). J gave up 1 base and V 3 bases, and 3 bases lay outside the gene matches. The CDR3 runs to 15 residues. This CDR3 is CASSLSSGSSYEQYV. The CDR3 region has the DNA TGTGCCAGCAGTTTGTCTAGCGGGAGTTCCTACGAGCAGTACGTC.